This T cell receptor (beta chain) is from a study of beta chain features in type 1 diabetes. Overall study context: In age, gender and cell yields, patients were similar to healthy donors. The study's findings and limits: The study found that naive, central memory and Treg TCRB repertoires appeared more similar in patients than in healthy donors.

The authors reverse transcribed all of the isolated RNA, so sequencing captured expressed TCRB transcripts. Assay used: immunoSEQ multiplex PCR; TCRdb lists only in-frame clones, some missing. The sample includes 300,000 to 400,000 clones, about 11% of them seen just once. This clone was seen more than once but under ten times. Its matching antigen is unknown. The CDR3 covers 14 residues. Germline CDR1 reads SGHTA; CDR2 reads FQGNSA. Trimming removed 4 bases at V and 3 bases at J, with 13 bases between. Material: naive CD4+ T cells from blood. This receptor was taken from a woman aged 30 to 39 in good health. The V call is TRBV7-2, the J call TRBJ2-7; D is perhaps TRBD2 (5 bases). The CDR3 DNA reads as TGTGCCAGCAGCTCCCCAGGTCGGGGCTACGAGCAGTACTTC. Residues: CASSSPGRGYEQYF.